A single sample gave rise to the 18 T cell receptor beta chains below, sequenced in a study of shared clonotypes between healthy human individuals. Some clones are missing from TCRdb's copy, which holds only in-frame ones; the method was immunoSEQ multiplex PCR. Of more than 1.2 million clones in the sample, 98% were seen once. Material for sequencing was naive CD4+ T cells sorted from blood. Subset in this sample: CD45RA+ positively selected. The receptor source for this set is a man younger than 40 in good health.

This chain connects TRBV6-1 to TRBJ1-5, with a possible D match to TRBD1 (5 bases). Trimming took 2 bases from V and 4 from J, leaving 12 bases between them. The CDR3 loop spans 15 amino acids. Germline-derived CDR1 and CDR2 are MNHNS and SASEGT. The DNA of the CDR3 is TGTGCCAGCAGTGAACCAGGGAAGGGGAATCAGCCCCAGCATTTT. This codes for CASSEPGKGNQPQHF.

The chain uses TRBV9 and TRBJ2-7; TRBD1 matches at 7 bases. The CDR3 has 16 residues. Germline CDR1 SGDLS, CDR2 YYNGEE. V gave up 0 bases and J gave up 0 bases; unmatched junction bases: 6. Written as DNA, the CDR3 is TGTGCCAGCAGCGTAGGTCAGGCAGGGGGCTCCTACGAGCAGTACTTC. Residues: CASSVGQAGGSYEQYF. The full variable domain, with the rest looked up from reference TRBV9 and TRBJ2-7, is DSGVTQTPKHLITATGQRVTLRCSPRSGDLSVYWYQQSLDQGLQFLIQYYNGEERAKGNILERFSAQQFPDLHSELNLSSLELGDSALYFCASSVGQAGGSYEQYFGPGTRLTVT.

V and J are TRBV5-6 and TRBJ1-5; perhaps TRBD1 as D (6 bases). V lost 2 bases and J lost 0, with 9 bases in between. Germline V gene data show CDR1 as SGHDT and CDR2 as YYEEEE. The CDR3 is 15 amino acids. DNA for the CDR3: TGTGCCAGCAGCTTAACGGGACATAGCAATCAGCCCCAGCATTTT. It codes for CASSLTGHSNQPQHF.

The V gene is TRBV6-1, the J gene TRBJ1-2; TRBD1 matches at 10 bases. Germline V gene sequence: CDR1 MNHNS, CDR2 SASEGT. Trimming at V came to 4 bases and at J to 6 bases, leaving 5 bases not matched to a gene. The CDR3 has 14 amino acids. CDR3 DNA: TGTGCCAGCAGTGGTAGACAGGGGGCAAATGGCTACACCTTC. Protein product: CASSGRQGANGYTF.

This clone was detected once. This same CDR3 is encoded by further DNA sequences in the sample. The chain employs TRBV5-1 and TRBJ2-7, with 8 nucleotides matching TRBD1. With 0 bases clipped from V and 0 bases from J, the junction kept 2 bases outside the gene matches. The CDR3 is 15 amino acids. Germline CDR1 is SGHRS and CDR2 is YFSETQ. The CDR3 sequence: CASSLGDRFSYEQYF. As DNA, the CDR3 is TGCGCCAGCAGCTTGGGGGACAGGTTCTCCTACGAGCAGTACTTC. Looking up the rest from reference TRBV5-1 and TRBJ2-7 gives the full variable domain: KAGVTQTPRYLIKTRGQQVTLSCSPISGHRSVSWYQQTPGQGLQFLFEYFSETQRNKGNFPGRFSGRQFSNSRSEMNVSTLELGDSALYLCASSLGDRFSYEQYFGPGTRLTVT.

The chain carries TRBV18 and TRBJ2-1; D gene uncertain. Germline V gives CDR1 KGHSH, CDR2 LQKENI. CDR3 length: 15 amino acids. V was pared by 1 base and J by 7 bases, with 14 bases between. The CDR3, as DNA: TGTGCCAGCTCACCACAACTACGGGCCGCGAATGAGCAGTTCTTC. Encoded protein: CASSPQLRAANEQFF.

The J gene is TRBJ2-1, the V gene TRBV6-4; 7 bases match TRBD2. The germline gives CDR1 MRHNA, CDR2 SNTAGT. This CDR3 region has 12 residues. Unmatched junction bases numbered 6, after V lost 6 bases and J lost 10 bases. CDR3 coding DNA: TGTGCCAGCAGCCATCCCGGGGGGGAGCAGTTCTTC. Translated, it gives CASSHPGGEQFF.

The genes are TRBV28 and TRBJ2-5; perhaps TRBD2 as D (6 bases). Between the trimmed V and J ends, which lost 6 bases and 0 bases, there was a span of 8 bases. The CDR3 is 13 residues long. In germline, CDR1 is MDHEN, CDR2 SYDVKM. The CDR3 DNA reads TGTGCCAGCAGCCCGGGGGACCAAGAGACCCAGTACTTC. Amino acids: CASSPGDQETQYF.

CDR3 sequence: CASSPTYLGAAHNQPQHF. CDR3 in DNA: TGTGCCAGCAGTCCGACGTATCTTGGGGCAGCCCATAATCAGCCCCAGCATTTT. The chain uses TRBV27 and TRBJ1-5; a weak D match, TRBD1 (5 bases). The CDR3 is 18 residues long. V was cut by 5 bases and J by 4 bases, with 24 bases left in between. Germline CDR1 is MNHEY and CDR2 is SMNVEV (reference sequence).

This chain joins TRBV7-6 and TRBJ2-5, with 8 bases aligning to TRBD2. CDR1 is SGHVS, CDR2 FNYEAQ, per germline. This CDR3 has 15 amino acids. Trimming cost V 6 bases and J 2 bases; bases outside gene matches: 8. Here the CDR3 DNA reads TGTGCCAGCAGTCCTAGCGGGTCGGCACAAGAGACCCAGTACTTC. Translated: CASSPSGSAQETQYF. Complete variable domain (other parts from reference TRBV7-6 and TRBJ2-5): GAGVSQSPRYKVTKRGQDVALRCDPISGHVSLYWYRQALGQGPEFLTYFNYEAQQDKSGLPNDRFSAERPEGSISTLTIQRTEQRDSAMYRCASSPSGSAQETQYFGPGTRLLVL.

The chain uses TRBV10-3 and TRBJ2-3, with TRBD2 identical over 8 bases. Germline loops: CDR1 ENHRY, CDR2 SYGVKD. The CDR3 loop spans 13 amino acids. Trimming took 3 bases from V and 7 from J; bases not matched to a gene: 3. CDR3 sequence: CAISDLAGYTQYF. CDR3 in DNA: TGTGCCATCAGTGACCTAGCGGGCTATACGCAGTATTTT.

The rearrangement joins TRBV6-6 to TRBJ1-5; D is uncertain. Germline-derived CDR1 and CDR2 are MNHNY and SVGAGI (reference sequence). The V end was cut by 2 bases, the J end by 6 bases, with 8 bases between. The CDR3 has 13 residues. The CDR3 DNA follows: TGTGCCAGCAGTTACCTTTCGGGTCAGCCCCAGCATTTT. This encodes CASSYLSGQPQHF.

V gene TRBV5-1 combines with J gene TRBJ2-7, with 9 nucleotides matching TRBD2. Germline CDR1 is SGHRS and CDR2 is YFSETQ. The CDR3 totals 14 residues. V dropped 6 bases and J dropped 1; count of bases not matched to a gene: 5. The CDR3 loop reads CASTPTSGSYEQYF. The CDR3 bases are TGCGCCAGCACTCCGACTAGCGGATCCTACGAGCAGTACTTC.

This chain joins TRBV28 and TRBJ2-7; 7 nucleotides match TRBD2. The V segment lost 6 bases and the J segment 2 bases; nucleotides outside the gene matches: 4. This CDR3 is 13 amino acids long. The V gene's germline CDR1 is MDHEN and CDR2 SYDVKM. The CDR3 reads CASRTGGTYEQYF. The CDR3 DNA is TGTGCCAGCAGGACGGGGGGAACCTACGAGCAGTACTTC.

J is TRBJ2-7 and V is TRBV11-2; 9 bases match TRBD1. The CDR3 totals 17 residues. CDR1 and CDR2 (germline): SGHAT, FQNNGV. Trimming at V came to 5 bases and at J to 4 bases, leaving 15 bases not matched to a gene. The DNA of the CDR3 is TGTGCCAGCAGCCCAGGAGTGTCTTGGACAGGGGCGTACGAGCAGTACTTC. It is translated as CASSPGVSWTGAYEQYF.

CDR3 amino acids: CASSEQGKMNTEAFF. CDR3 nucleotide sequence: TGTGCCAGCAGTGAACAGGGTAAGATGAACACTGAAGCTTTCTTT. The chain recombines TRBV2 with TRBJ1-1, with D possibly being TRBD1 (5 bases). Germline V gene data show CDR1 as SNHLY and CDR2 as FYNNEI. The CDR3 contains 15 residues. The germline V and J ends were trimmed by 2 bases and 0 bases, with 10 bases remaining between them. The variable domain in full, completed from reference TRBV2 and TRBJ1-1, reads EPEVTQTPSHQVTQMGQEVILRCVPISNHLYFYWYRQILGQKVEFLVSFYNNEISEKSEIFDDQFSVERPDGSNFTLKIRSTKLEDSAMYFCASSEQGKMNTEAFFGQGTRLTVV.

The genes are TRBV5-6 and TRBJ2-3; 14 positions match TRBD2. CDR1 is SGHDT, CDR2 YYEEEE, per germline. This CDR3 has 17 residues. Trimming cost V 4 bases and J 3 bases; bases outside gene matches: 7. CDR3 protein: CASSGNRTSGRTDTQYF. In DNA, the CDR3 is TGTGCCAGCAGCGGGAATAGGACTAGCGGGAGGACAGATACGCAGTATTTT.

The genes are TRBV7-8 and TRBJ1-5; weak D call: TRBD1 (5 bases). CDR1 and CDR2 (germline): SGHVS, FQNEAQ. The CDR3 covers 15 residues. V dropped 0 bases and J dropped 5 bases, with 11 bases sitting between them. CDR3 nucleotides: TGTGCCAGCAGCTTAGCGGGGGTGGGGTATCAGCCCCAGCATTTT. The encoded protein is CASSLAGVGYQPQHF.